This T cell receptor (beta chain) was retrieved from a study of monozygotic twins with cystic fibrosis. Study conclusions and caveats: In 13 of 16 pairs, V gene usage was closest to the co-twin's. The repertoire was suggested to be naive-dominated, clonality median around 0.01.

Sequencing was performed with immunoSEQ multiplex PCR; in TCRdb, only in-frame clones are kept and a portion is missing. In the table there are roughly 11,000 clones, roughly 85% of which are singletons. The CDR3 extends over 12 amino acids. Per germline, CDR1 SGHVS and CDR2 FQNEAQ. V was shortened by 0 bases and J by 4 bases, with 4 bases between the two germline ends. Of note for this clone: Its antigen is currently unknown.

This sequence was found in a man younger than 35 with cystic fibrosis. Sequencing used blood. The rearrangement uses TRBV7-8 and TRBJ2-7; no clear D. The CDR3 bases are TGTGCCAGCAGCTTAGCTCCATACGAGCAGTACTTC. Translating gives CASSLAPYEQYF.